The sequence of this TCR beta chain was determined in a study of glioma-infiltrating T cells. There are many counts of this clonotype. The iRepertoire nested amplicon-rescue multiplex PCR amplified TCR alpha and beta CDR3s from RNA. Input was roughly 100-450 ng of tissue mRNA or PBMC total RNA. MiXCR, run by TCRdb on the multiplex PCR reads, gives a single entry per CDR3 protein. This sample has about 93,000 distinct CDR3 sequences, with roughly 40% found just once. This CDR3 spans 19 amino acids. V gave up 3 bases and J gave up 1 base, with 26 bases separating them. Germline V gene lookup returns CDR1 DFQATT and CDR2 SNEGSKA (reference sequence).

What was sequenced was glioma tissue, nonneoplastic brain tissue, or PBMCs (not recorded which). The sequence was collected from a human donor with low-grade glioma or glioblastoma, undergoing nonglioma brain surgery, or in good health (not recorded which). This sequence joins TRBV20-1 and TRBJ2-3, with D perhaps TRBD2 (6 bases). The CDR3 nucleotides read TGCAGTGCTAGCAGTCTTGTTCGGGGCGGGACCGGAGGCACAGATACGCAGTATTTT. It specifies CSASSLVRGGTGGTDTQYF.